This is a list of T cell receptor beta chains from one sample in a study of neurological immune-mediated disorders. TCRdb reprocessed the 5' RACE reads with MiXCR, giving one entry per CDR3 protein. The table has about 62,000 distinct CDR3 sequences, roughly 3.5% seen once. The sample consisted of PBMCs. The receptor source for this set is a woman aged 45-59 years with multiple sclerosis. Both conserved end residues are part of each CDR3. D genes are given only for firm matches. The size field is filled for only some rows; it gives once, few, many or a size class.

TRBJ2-3 many NA TRBV2 CATRQATFTDTQYF TGTGCCACCCGACAGGCCACCTTCACAGATACGCAGTATTTT
TRBJ2-5 many TRBD2 TRBV5-1 CASSLGLAEQETQYF TGCGCCAGCAGCTTGGGACTAGCAGAACAAGAGACCCAGTACTTC
TRBJ1-5 NA TRBD1 TRBV5-1 CASSLGQGTQPQHF TGCGCCAGCAGCTTAGGACAGGGAACTCAGCCCCAGCATTTT
TRBJ2-5 many NA TRBV7-9 CASSLEATWTQYF TGTGCCAGCAGCTTAGAGGCTACGTGGACCCAGTACTTC
TRBJ2-7 NA NA TRBV11-3 CASSHPRADYEQYF TGTGCCAGCAGCCACCCCAGGGCAGACTACGAGCAGTACTTC
TRBJ2-3 many TRBD2 TRBV7-9 CASRGLAGAGDTQYF TGTGCCAGCAGGGGACTAGCGGGTGCTGGGGATACGCAGTATTTT
TRBJ2-3 many NA TRBV7-3 CASSQGHITDTQYF TGTGCCAGCAGCCAAGGGCATATCACAGATACGCAGTATTTT
TRBJ1-5 many NA TRBV20-1 CSAIGGPSNQPQHF TGCAGTGCTATAGGGGGTCCGAGCAATCAGCCCCAGCATTTT
TRBJ2-2 many NA TRBV10-3 CAISEGSGELFF TGTGCCATCAGTGAGGGCTCCGGGGAGCTGTTTTTT
TRBJ2-1 many TRBD1 TRBV7-2 CASRPGGLVYEQFF TGTGCCAGCAGGCCAGGGGGCCTGGTATATGAGCAGTTCTTC
TRBJ1-5 many TRBD1 TRBV24-1 CATWTGLSGQPQHF TGTGCCACCTGGACAGGCTTATCAGGGCAGCCCCAGCATTTT
TRBJ2-3 many NA TRBV5-8 CASSFLQLFFLTDTQYF TGTGCCAGCAGCTTTCTACAGCTCTTCTTCCTCACAGATACGCAGTATTTT
TRBJ1-2 many TRBD1 TRBV5-6 CASSSPGQGYGYTF TGTGCCAGCAGCTCTCCGGGACAGGGCTATGGCTACACCTTC
TRBJ2-7 many NA TRBV20-1 CSAHPFRGYEQYF TGCAGTGCTCACCCCTTTAGGGGGTACGAGCAGTACTTC
TRBJ1-5 many TRBD1 TRBV12-3/TRBV12-4 CASSPGQGVSQPQHF TGTGCCAGCAGCCCGGGACAGGGGGTATCTCAGCCCCAGCATTTT
TRBJ2-6 few TRBD1 TRBV12-3/TRBV12-4 CASSPRTGYTGANVLTF TGTGCCAGCAGTCCAAGGACAGGGTATACGGGGGCCAACGTCCTGACTTTC
TRBJ1-2 many TRBD1 TRBV25-1 CASTQDRAVGYTF TGTGCCAGCACCCAGGACAGGGCGGTGGGCTACACCTTC
TRBJ2-7 many TRBD1 TRBV15 CATSREAGQGSPYEQYF TGTGCCACCAGCAGAGAGGCGGGACAGGGCTCTCCCTACGAGCAGTACTTC
TRBJ2-7 few NA TRBV11-3 CASSPLGGIYSYEQYF TGTGCCAGCAGCCCTTTGGGGGGCATCTACTCCTACGAGCAGTACTTC
TRBJ2-7 many NA TRBV12-3/TRBV12-4 CASSYTVVQQYF TGTGCCAGCAGTTACACCGTGGTCCAGCAGTACTTC
TRBJ2-1 many TRBD2 TRBV27 CASTFGFSGMNEQFF TGTGCCAGCACCTTCGGTTTTAGCGGGATGAATGAGCAGTTCTTC
TRBJ2-2 many NA TRBV19 CASEVGLAYTGELFF TGTGCCAGTGAGGTTGGCCTAGCCTACACCGGGGAGCTGTTTTTT
TRBJ2-3 many TRBD2 TRBV5-1 CASSAGLGSPDTQYF TGCGCCAGCAGCGCGGGACTAGGGTCCCCAGATACGCAGTATTTT
TRBJ1-1 NA NA TRBV4-1 CASSQVGAMNTEAFF TGCGCCAGCAGCCAGGTGGGGGCGATGAACACTGAAGCTTTCTTT
TRBJ2-7 many NA TRBV7-3 CASSLAPTRWDEQYF TGTGCCAGCAGCTTGGCCCCAACCCGGTGGGACGAGCAGTACTTC
TRBJ2-1 many TRBD2 TRBV20-1 CSARSGRADYNEQFF TGCAGTGCTCGCAGCGGGAGGGCCGACTACAATGAGCAGTTCTTC
TRBJ2-1 many NA TRBV15 CATSTQWDNEQFF TGTGCCACCAGCACTCAGTGGGACAATGAGCAGTTCTTC
TRBJ2-7 many NA TRBV10-3 CAISESTEWAYEQYF TGTGCCATCAGTGAGTCGACAGAGTGGGCCTACGAGCAGTACTTC